The next 26 T cell receptor beta chains were all read from a single sample in a study of cytomegalovirus exposure and HLA in healthy donors. Some clones are missing from TCRdb's copy, which holds only in-frame ones; the method was immunoSEQ multiplex PCR. The sample contains 150,000 to 200,000 clones, around nine tenths of which appear only once. The sample comprised PBMCs. These receptors were obtained from a man between 18 and 35 years old in good health and CMV-seropositive.

The V call is TRBV27, the J call TRBJ2-1; 9 positions agree with TRBD1. The CDR3 has 16 residues. CDR1 and CDR2 from the germline V gene are MNHEY and SMNVEV (reference sequence). V shed 0 bases and J 3 bases; nucleotides not matched to a gene: 3. The CDR3 protein is CASSLSQGAFYNEQFF. The DNA for the CDR3 is TGTGCCAGCAGTTTATCACAGGGGGCGTTCTACAATGAGCAGTTCTTC.

This clone was observed once. The chain has TRBV29-1 and TRBJ2-1; TRBD1 matches 10 bases. CDR3 size: 13 residues. The V gene end was trimmed by 3 bases and the J gene end by 4 bases; junction bases not matched to a gene: 0. Germline V lookup: CDR1 SQVTM, CDR2 ANQGSEA. CDR3 residues: CSVEGQGYNEQFF. The DNA for the CDR3 is TGCAGCGTTGAGGGACAGGGGTACAATGAGCAGTTCTTC.

The chain has TRBV7-2 and TRBJ1-1; 9 bases are shared with TRBD1. V gave up 4 bases and J gave up 8 bases; unmatched junction bases: 5. Germline-derived CDR1 and CDR2 are SGHTA and FQGNSA. This CDR3 comprises 13 residues. The CDR3: CASSWDREREAFF. Here the CDR3 DNA reads TGTGCCAGCAGCTGGGACAGGGAGAGGGAAGCTTTCTTT.

The V and J genes are TRBV5-1 and TRBJ2-1; D may be TRBD2 (6 bases). This CDR3 has 16 amino acids. V dropped 7 bases and J dropped 1 base, with 18 bases sitting between them. Germline values: CDR1 SGHRS, CDR2 YFSETQ. The CDR3 region has the DNA TGCGCCAGCGCCCCCTCAGTGGCGGGATCCTACAATGAGCAGTTCTTC. Encoded protein: CASAPSVAGSYNEQFF.

The chain uses TRBV6-5 and TRBJ1-5; TRBD1 is a possible D gene (5 bases). This CDR3 has 13 residues. Germline lookup yields CDR1 MNHEY and CDR2 SVGAGI. V dropped 0 bases and J dropped 9 bases, with 9 bases sitting between them. CDR3 region: CASSYSVGGPQHF. The CDR3 region has the DNA TGTGCCAGCAGTTACTCGGTGGGGGGGCCCCAGCATTTT.

This chain uses TRBV6-4 with TRBJ2-2; 7 positions match TRBD2. This CDR3 region has 15 residues. After removal of 5 bases from V and 6 bases from J, the junction contained 9 bases not matched to a gene. The germline CDR1 and CDR2 sequences are MRHNA and SNTAGT. The CDR3 here is CASSHGGSDAGELFF. DNA of the CDR3: TGTGCCAGCAGTCACGGGGGGAGTGATGCCGGGGAGCTGTTTTTT.

This chain connects TRBV5-6 to TRBJ2-5; tentative D call: TRBD2 (6 bases). Deletions cut 0 bases from V and 1 base from J, with 10 bases between. CDR3 length: 15 amino acids. Per the germline V gene, CDR1 is SGHDT and CDR2 is YYEEEE. The CDR3 DNA follows: TGTGCCAGCAGCTTGGTCGGGACTCTCCAAGAGACCCAGTACTTC. Translating gives CASSLVGTLQETQYF.

V and J are TRBV18 and TRBJ1-2, with D unclear. The CDR3 is 14 residues long. The germline CDR1 and CDR2 sequences are KGHSH and LQKENI. Trimming left V 0 bases short and J 2 bases short, with 7 bases between. CDR3 nucleotides: TGTGCCAGCTCACCACCGTCGCAGAACTATGGCTACACCTTC. It is translated as CASSPPSQNYGYTF.

The chain employs TRBV9 and TRBJ1-1, with 10 bases identical to TRBD1. This CDR3 has 14 amino acids. The ends lost 3 bases at V and 6 bases at J; junction bases unmatched: 5. The germline V gene encodes CDR1 SGDLS and CDR2 YYNGEE. The CDR3 protein is CASSAGTGEAEAFF. CDR3 sequence (DNA): TGTGCCAGCAGCGCGGGGACAGGGGAAGCTGAAGCTTTCTTT.

This chain links TRBV9 with TRBJ1-2; 7 nucleotides match TRBD1. With 6 bases clipped from V and 6 bases from J, the junction kept 11 bases outside the gene matches. From germline, CDR1 is SGDLS and CDR2 YYNGEE. CDR3 length: 14 residues. CDR3 in amino acids: CASTRQGPEDGYTF. DNA of the CDR3: TGTGCCAGCACCAGACAGGGCCCCGAGGATGGCTACACCTTC.

This chain connects TRBV19 to TRBJ2-7, with D possibly TRBD2 on 6 matching bases. CDR3 length equals 15 residues. Germline V gene lookup returns CDR1 LNHDA and CDR2 SQIVND (reference sequence). Trimming stripped 5 bases from V and 6 bases from J, with 20 bases between. The CDR3 here is CASSGEERPLSEQYF. The CDR3 nucleotides are TGTGCCAGTAGTGGGGAGGAGCGGCCCCTCTCCGAGCAGTACTTC.

CDR3: CASSEPRTGGDEKLFF. CDR3 sequence (DNA): TGCGCCAGCAGTGAGCCTCGGACGGGCGGGGATGAAAAACTGTTTTTT. This chain connects TRBV10-2 to TRBJ1-4, with D unclear. V was cut by 2 bases and J by 6 bases, with 16 bases left in between. Germline assignment: CDR1 WSHSY and CDR2 SAAADI. The CDR3 has 16 amino acids.

V is TRBV7-9 and J is TRBJ2-3, with D tentatively TRBD2 (6 bases). Germline values: CDR1 SEHNR, CDR2 FQNEAQ (reference sequence). With 4 bases removed from V and 2 bases from J, the gap between germline ends came to 19 bases. CDR3 size: 17 residues. DNA of the CDR3: TGTGCCAGCAGCTCCCGGGCGGGGCCCAAACTCACAGATACGCAGTATTTT. This codes for CASSSRAGPKLTDTQYF.

The chain recombines TRBV18 with TRBJ2-7, with 16 bases identical to TRBD2. Germline trimming cut 4 bases from V and 6 bases from J; bases unmatched to any gene: 12. CDR1 KGHSH and CDR2 LQKENI come from the germline V gene. CDR3 length equals 18 residues. CDR3 in DNA: TGTGCCAGCTCACTTTCTCCGGGACTAGCGGGAGGGCAGGGCGAGCAGTACTTC. This gives the protein CASSLSPGLAGGQGEQYF.

This chain joins TRBV5-6 and TRBJ2-7, with D possibly being TRBD1 (5 bases). The CDR3 spans 13 residues. Between the trimmed V and J ends, which lost 5 bases and 1 base, there was a span of 10 bases. Germline CDR1 reads SGHDT; CDR2 reads YYEEEE. The CDR3 DNA sequence: TGTGCCAGCAGTGCAGGGTTTTCCTACGAGCAGTACTTC. Translation gives CASSAGFSYEQYF.

The chain carries TRBV27 and TRBJ1-1, with TRBD1 identical over 8 bases. Germline V gives CDR1 MNHEY, CDR2 SMNVEV (reference sequence). The CDR3 length is 14 residues. V gave up 5 bases and J gave up 1 base; unmatched junction bases: 3. Written as DNA, the CDR3 is TGTGCCAGCAGTGCAGGGGGCCAGAACACTGAAGCTTTCTTT. Translation gives CASSAGGQNTEAFF.

The chain links TRBV7-9 to TRBJ2-1; 11 bases match TRBD2. From germline, CDR1 is SEHNR and CDR2 FQNEAQ (reference sequence). The V and J ends lost 7 bases and 5 bases, in that order; junction bases with no gene match: 7. The CDR3 extends over 15 amino acids. CDR3 region: CASKPLAGVDNEQFF. CDR3 bases: TGTGCCAGCAAACCACTAGCGGGAGTCGACAATGAGCAGTTCTTC.

The chain recombines TRBV5-1 with TRBJ1-5, with 10 nucleotides matching TRBD1. This CDR3 is built from 15 residues. V lost 6 bases and J lost 8; bases outside the gene matches: 11. The germline V gene has CDR1 SGHRS and CDR2 YFSETQ. Written as DNA, the CDR3 is TGCGCCAGCATCGTCCGGGACAGGGGTGCCGAGCCCCAGCATTTT. Amino acid sequence: CASIVRDRGAEPQHF.

The genes are TRBV11-2 and TRBJ2-6; maybe TRBD2 (6 bases). This CDR3 is built from 18 residues. V lost 2 bases and J 0 bases, leaving 14 bases between the germline ends. Per germline, CDR1 SGHAT and CDR2 FQNNGV. The CDR3, as DNA: TGTGCCAGCAGCTTATCCGGGAGCCCCCGCTCTGGGGCCAACGTCCTGACTTTC. Translating it yields CASSLSGSPRSGANVLTF.

The chain employs TRBV5-5 and TRBJ2-7; TRBD2 agrees at 7 bases. The CDR3 covers 14 residues. V shed 1 base and J 4 bases; nucleotides not matched to a gene: 5. Germline V lookup: CDR1 SGHKS, CDR2 YYEKEE (reference sequence). The CDR3 reads CASSLLAGEYEQYF. In DNA form, the CDR3 reads TGTGCCAGCAGCTTGTTGGCGGGAGAGTACGAGCAGTACTTC.

The chain couples TRBV6-6 to TRBJ1-3; no clear D. Germline CDR1 and CDR2: MNHNY and SVGAGI (reference sequence). Trimming took off 4 bases at V and 4 bases at J, with 8 bases between the two ends. The CDR3 extends over 13 amino acids. Written as DNA, the CDR3 is TGTGCCAGCAGTTTCGAGGCCGGAAACACCATATATTTT. Translated: CASSFEAGNTIYF.

The chain links TRBV6-5 to TRBJ2-1, with 12 bases identical to TRBD2. Germline assignment: CDR1 MNHEY and CDR2 SVGAGI. The CDR3 has 14 residues. With 2 bases clipped from V and 9 bases from J, the junction kept 2 bases outside the gene matches. CDR3 sequence (DNA): TGTGCCAGCAGTTACGCTAGCGGGAGGGGTGAGCAGTTCTTC. It translates to CASSYASGRGEQFF.

V usage is TRBV7-2 and J usage is TRBJ2-7; TRBD2 aligns across 13 bases. The CDR3 runs 15 residues. Germline values: CDR1 SGHTA, CDR2 FQGNSA. Trimming removed 5 bases from V and 7 bases from J; junction bases left unmatched: 8. The chain's CDR3 is CASSPQLAGGGEQYF. CDR3 DNA sequence: TGTGCCAGCAGCCCGCAACTAGCGGGAGGGGGGGAGCAGTACTTC.

The chain is built from TRBV20-1 and TRBJ2-1; the D gene is possibly TRBD2 (6 bases). V lost 7 bases and J lost 5, with 9 bases in between. Germline loops: CDR1 DFQATT, CDR2 SNEGSKA (reference sequence). CDR3 length equals 11 residues. The CDR3 region is CSGRGHNEQFF. The CDR3 nucleotides read TGCAGTGGGCGGGGACACAATGAGCAGTTCTTC.

CDR3: CASPPGQTYGYTF. The DNA for the CDR3 is TGTGCCAGTCCCCCGGGACAGACTTATGGCTACACCTTC. V usage is TRBV2 and J usage is TRBJ1-2, with 7 bases that match TRBD1. The CDR3 extends over 13 amino acids. Trimming took 9 bases from V and 5 from J; bases not matched to a gene: 9. Per the germline V gene, CDR1 is SNHLY and CDR2 is FYNNEI.

V gene TRBV6-5 combines with J gene TRBJ2-3; TRBD2 matches at 7 bases. CDR1 is MNHEY and CDR2 is SVGAGI in the germline V gene. After removal of 5 bases from V and 4 bases from J, the junction contained 6 bases not matched to a gene. The CDR3 loop spans 14 amino acids. CDR3 residues: CASSGGGESDTQYF. In DNA, the CDR3 is TGTGCCAGCAGTGGTGGGGGGGAATCAGATACGCAGTATTTT.